Below, 11 T cell receptor beta chains from the same sample are listed, as sequenced in a study of blood T cell repertoires in COVID-19. Some clones are missing from TCRdb's copy, which holds only in-frame ones; the method was immunoSEQ multiplex PCR. Among over 250,000 clones listed, approximately 89% were seen once. The sample was peripheral blood. The receptors stem from a woman aged 50 to 60 with acute or convalescent COVID-19.

V usage is TRBV28 and J usage is TRBJ1-5, with TRBD1 as a possible D gene (5 bases). CDR1 is MDHEN, CDR2 SYDVKM, per germline. Trimming took 4 bases from V and 0 from J, leaving 10 bases between them. The CDR3 totals 15 residues. This CDR3 is CASSSTDYSNQPQHF. CDR3 in DNA: TGTGCCAGCAGTTCGACAGATTATAGCAATCAGCCCCAGCATTTT.

V usage is TRBV5-4 and J usage is TRBJ2-7; tentatively, D is TRBD2 (6 bases). CDR1 is SGHNT, CDR2 YYREEE, per germline (reference sequence). The CDR3 totals 15 residues. Trimming cost V 4 bases and J 3 bases, with 17 bases left between them. CDR3 sequence (DNA): TGTGCCAGCAGCAGTGCGCGGGACTTTAACTACGAGCAGTACTTC. Its translation is CASSSARDFNYEQYF. Based on the CDR3 plus reference TRBV5-4 and TRBJ2-7, the full variable domain is ETGVTQSPTHLIKTRGQQVTLRCSSQSGHNTVSWYQQALGQGPQFIFQYYREEENGRGNFPPRFSGLQFPNYSSELNVNALELDDSALYLCASSSARDFNYEQYFGPGTRLTVT.

The V call is TRBV27, the J call TRBJ1-6; 7 bases line up with TRBD1. J was trimmed by 6 bases and V by 3 bases; bases with no gene match: 8. Germline V CDR1 and CDR2: MNHEY, SMNVEV (reference sequence). The CDR3 covers 16 residues. The CDR3: CASSFGRDSLNSPLHF. The CDR3 DNA reads as TGTGCCAGCAGTTTCGGCCGGGACAGTCTTAATTCACCCCTCCACTTT.

The V and J genes are TRBV10-3 and TRBJ2-7; TRBD2 is a possible D gene (6 bases). This CDR3 comprises 13 residues. Trimming left V 4 bases short and J 3 bases short, with 10 bases between. Per germline, CDR1 ENHRY and CDR2 SYGVKD. The CDR3 DNA reads TGTGCCATCAGTGCGGCCGGGAGCTACGAGCAGTACTTC. Its protein is CAISAAGSYEQYF.

This chain connects TRBV27 to TRBJ2-3; TRBD2 might be the D (6 bases). With 3 bases removed from V and 5 bases from J, the gap between germline ends came to 15 bases. The CDR3 sequence is 15 residues long. CDR1 and CDR2 from the germline V gene are MNHEY and SMNVEV (reference sequence). The CDR3 here is CASSLTGLPGDTQYF. The CDR3 region has the DNA TGTGCCAGCAGTTTGACGGGACTGCCCGGAGATACGCAGTATTTT.

The chain has TRBV5-1 and TRBJ2-3; a weak D match, TRBD1 (5 bases). The CDR3 extends over 15 amino acids. Germline CDR1 reads SGHRS; CDR2 reads YFSETQ. Trimming pared 2 bases from V and 1 base from J, leaving 11 bases between. The CDR3 DNA reads as TGCGCCAGCAGCTTAGGTCCAGGGCGCACAGATACGCAGTATTTT. Residues: CASSLGPGRTDTQYF.

V gene TRBV6-5 combines with J gene TRBJ2-1; TRBD2 matches at 13 bases. V gave up 6 bases and J gave up 8 bases; unmatched junction bases: 4. CDR1 is MNHEY and CDR2 is SVGAGI in the germline V gene. There are 14 residues in the CDR3. CDR3 sequence reads: CASSGLAGAHEQFF. DNA of the CDR3: TGTGCCAGCAGCGGACTAGCGGGAGCGCATGAGCAGTTCTTC.

This chain links TRBV28 with TRBJ2-7; 14 bases line up with TRBD2. CDR1 and CDR2 from the germline V gene are MDHEN and SYDVKM. CDR3 size: 17 residues. V lost 3 bases and J lost 4; bases outside the gene matches: 8. The CDR3 DNA reads TGTGCCAGCAGTTTGACCGGGACTAGCGGGAGTATGTACGAGCAGTACTTC. This encodes CASSLTGTSGSMYEQYF.

A single count supports this clone. The chain employs TRBV2 and TRBJ2-7, with D tentatively TRBD2 (5 bases). The germline V and J ends were trimmed by 7 bases and 0 bases, with 10 bases remaining between them. Germline V gene sequence: CDR1 SNHLY, CDR2 FYNNEI. The CDR3 runs to 13 residues. CDR3 protein: CASNAGDSYEQYF. The CDR3 DNA reads as TGTGCCAGCAATGCCGGGGACTCCTACGAGCAGTACTTC.

The chain joins TRBV24-1 to TRBJ1-4; maybe TRBD1 (5 bases). The CDR3 length is 13 residues. V lost 7 bases and J lost 3, with 8 bases in between. CDR1 is KGHDR and CDR2 is SFDVKD in the germline V gene. The CDR3 reads CATRGAANEKLFF. The CDR3 nucleotides are TGTGCCACCAGAGGGGCTGCTAATGAAAAACTGTTTTTT.

The rearrangement uses TRBV10-3 and TRBJ1-4; 7 nucleotides line up with TRBD1. Germline-derived CDR1 and CDR2 are ENHRY and SYGVKD. The CDR3 has 14 amino acids. V lost 4 bases, J lost 8 bases, and 7 bases stayed unmatched. CDR3 bases: TGTGCCATCAGTGGAGGACAGGCGGGAGAAAAACTGTTTTTT. Its translation is CAISGGQAGEKLFF.